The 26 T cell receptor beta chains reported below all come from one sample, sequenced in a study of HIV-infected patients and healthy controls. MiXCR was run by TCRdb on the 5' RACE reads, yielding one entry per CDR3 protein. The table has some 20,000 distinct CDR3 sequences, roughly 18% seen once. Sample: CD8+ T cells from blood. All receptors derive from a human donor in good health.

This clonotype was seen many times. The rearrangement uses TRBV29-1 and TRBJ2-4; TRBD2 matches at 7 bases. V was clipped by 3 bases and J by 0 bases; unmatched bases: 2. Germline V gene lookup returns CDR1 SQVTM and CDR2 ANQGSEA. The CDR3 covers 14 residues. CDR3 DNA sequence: TGCAGCGTTGATGCGGGGGTAGCCAAAAACATTCAGTACTTC. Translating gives CSVDAGVAKNIQYF.

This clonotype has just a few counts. CDR3 loop: CASSASGAVNQPQHF. CDR3 nucleotide sequence: TGTGCCAGCAGTGCCTCCGGGGCAGTCAATCAGCCCCAGCATTTT. The chain employs TRBV2 and TRBJ1-5, with a possible D match to TRBD1 (5 bases). The V gene's germline CDR1 is SNHLY and CDR2 FYNNEI. Trimming pared 4 bases from V and 3 bases from J, leaving 13 bases between. The CDR3 is made up of 15 amino acids.

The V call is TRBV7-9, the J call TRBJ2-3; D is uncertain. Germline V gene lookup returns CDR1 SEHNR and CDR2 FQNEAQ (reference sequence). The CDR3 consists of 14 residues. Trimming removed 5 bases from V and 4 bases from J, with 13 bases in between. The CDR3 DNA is TGTGCCAGCAGCCCCTCCACAGAGGCAGATACGCAGTATTTT. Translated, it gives CASSPSTEADTQYF.

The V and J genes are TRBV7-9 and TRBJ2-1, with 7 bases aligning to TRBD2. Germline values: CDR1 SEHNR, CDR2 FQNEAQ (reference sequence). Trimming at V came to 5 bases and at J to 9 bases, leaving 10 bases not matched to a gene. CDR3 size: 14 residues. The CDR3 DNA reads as TGTGCCAGCAGCCCCACCGGGGGAGGGACTGAGCAGTTCTTC. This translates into CASSPTGGGTEQFF.

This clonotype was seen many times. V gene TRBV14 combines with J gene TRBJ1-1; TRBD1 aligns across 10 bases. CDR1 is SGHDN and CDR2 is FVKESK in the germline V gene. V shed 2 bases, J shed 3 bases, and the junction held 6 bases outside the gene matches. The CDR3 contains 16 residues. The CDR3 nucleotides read TGTGCCAGCAGCCAACTAGACAGGGGGCTGGACACTGAAGCTTTCTTT. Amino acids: CASSQLDRGLDTEAFF.

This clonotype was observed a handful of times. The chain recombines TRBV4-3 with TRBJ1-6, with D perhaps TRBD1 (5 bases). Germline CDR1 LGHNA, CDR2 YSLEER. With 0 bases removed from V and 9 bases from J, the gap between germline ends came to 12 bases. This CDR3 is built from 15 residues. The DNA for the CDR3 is TGCGCCAGCAGCCAAGACACAGGTCTGGCTTCACCCCTCCACTTT. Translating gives CASSQDTGLASPLHF.

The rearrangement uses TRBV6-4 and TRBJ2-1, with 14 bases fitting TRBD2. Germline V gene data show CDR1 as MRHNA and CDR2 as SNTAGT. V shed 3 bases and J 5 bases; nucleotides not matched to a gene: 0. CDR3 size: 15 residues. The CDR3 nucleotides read TGTGCCAGCAGTGAGGGACTAGCGGGGGACAATGAGCAGTTCTTC. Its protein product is CASSEGLAGDNEQFF.

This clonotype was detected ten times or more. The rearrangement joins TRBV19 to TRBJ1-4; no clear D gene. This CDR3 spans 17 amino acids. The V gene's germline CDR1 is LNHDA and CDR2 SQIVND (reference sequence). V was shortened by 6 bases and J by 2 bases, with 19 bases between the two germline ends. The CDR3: CASSRAQHTVTNEKLFF. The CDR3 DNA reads TGTGCCAGTAGCCGGGCTCAACATACGGTCACTAATGAAAAACTGTTTTTT.

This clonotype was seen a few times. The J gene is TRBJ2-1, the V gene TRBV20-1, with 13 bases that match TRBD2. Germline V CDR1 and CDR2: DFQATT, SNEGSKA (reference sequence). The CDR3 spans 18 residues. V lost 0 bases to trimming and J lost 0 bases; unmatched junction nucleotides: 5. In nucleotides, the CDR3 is TGCAGTGCTAGAGATAGACTAGCGGGGGGTAGCTCCTACAATGAGCAGTTCTTC. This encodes CSARDRLAGGSSYNEQFF.

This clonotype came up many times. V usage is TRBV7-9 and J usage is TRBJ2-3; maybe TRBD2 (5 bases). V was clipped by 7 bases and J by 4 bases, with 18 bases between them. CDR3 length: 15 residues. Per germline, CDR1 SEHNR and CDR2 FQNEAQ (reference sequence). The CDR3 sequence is CASTGQVEDSDTQYF. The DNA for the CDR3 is TGTGCCAGCACTGGCCAAGTGGAGGATTCAGATACGCAGTATTTT.

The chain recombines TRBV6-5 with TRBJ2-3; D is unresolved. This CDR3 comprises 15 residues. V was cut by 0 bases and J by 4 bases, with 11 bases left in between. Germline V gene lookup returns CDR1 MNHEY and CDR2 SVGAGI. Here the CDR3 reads CASSYSLASSDTQYF. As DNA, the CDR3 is TGTGCCAGCAGTTACTCGTTGGCTAGTTCAGATACGCAGTATTTT.

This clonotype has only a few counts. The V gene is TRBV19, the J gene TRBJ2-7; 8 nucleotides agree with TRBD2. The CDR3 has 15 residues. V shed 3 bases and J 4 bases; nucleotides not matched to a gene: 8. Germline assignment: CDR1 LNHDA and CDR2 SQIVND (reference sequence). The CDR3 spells CASSIAGGSRYEQYF. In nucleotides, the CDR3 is TGTGCCAGTAGTATTGCGGGGGGTTCGCGGTACGAGCAGTACTTC.

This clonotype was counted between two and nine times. Written as DNA, the CDR3 is TGTGCCAGCAGCTGGACTAGCGGGGGGGCTGAGACCCAGTACTTC. Encoded protein: CASSWTSGGAETQYF. The chain recombines TRBV7-2 with TRBJ2-5; 15 nucleotides line up with TRBD2. The CDR3 contains 15 residues. V lost 4 bases and J lost 5; bases outside the gene matches: 2. Germline CDR1 is SGHTA and CDR2 is FQGNSA.

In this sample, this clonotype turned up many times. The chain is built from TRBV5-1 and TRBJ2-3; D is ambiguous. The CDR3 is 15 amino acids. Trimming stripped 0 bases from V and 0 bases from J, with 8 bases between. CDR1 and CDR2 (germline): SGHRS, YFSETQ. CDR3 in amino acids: CASSLEFPSTDTQYF. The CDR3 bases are TGCGCCAGCAGCTTGGAGTTCCCAAGCACAGATACGCAGTATTTT.

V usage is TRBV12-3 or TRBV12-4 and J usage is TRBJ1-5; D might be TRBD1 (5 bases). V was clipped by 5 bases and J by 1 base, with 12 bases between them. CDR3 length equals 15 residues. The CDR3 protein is CASSPTANSNQPQHF. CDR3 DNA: TGTGCCAGCAGTCCGACAGCCAACAGCAATCAGCCCCAGCATTTT.

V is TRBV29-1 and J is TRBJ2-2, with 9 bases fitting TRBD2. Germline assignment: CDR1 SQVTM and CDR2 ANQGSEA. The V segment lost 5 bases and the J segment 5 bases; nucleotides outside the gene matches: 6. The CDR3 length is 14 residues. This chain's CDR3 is CSVKASGKTGELFF. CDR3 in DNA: TGCAGCGTTAAGGCTAGCGGGAAAACCGGGGAGCTGTTTTTT.

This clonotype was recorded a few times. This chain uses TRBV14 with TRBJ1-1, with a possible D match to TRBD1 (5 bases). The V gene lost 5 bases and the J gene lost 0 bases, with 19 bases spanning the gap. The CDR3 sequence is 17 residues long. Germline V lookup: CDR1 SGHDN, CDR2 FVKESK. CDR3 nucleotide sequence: TGTGCCAGCAGCTCTATCGGACAAGGGGCCATGAACACTGAAGCTTTCTTT. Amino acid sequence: CASSSIGQGAMNTEAFF.

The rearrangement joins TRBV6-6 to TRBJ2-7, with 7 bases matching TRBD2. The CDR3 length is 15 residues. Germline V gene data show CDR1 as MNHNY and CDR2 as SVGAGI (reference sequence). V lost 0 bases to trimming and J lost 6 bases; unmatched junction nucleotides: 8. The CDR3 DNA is TGTGCCAGCAGTTACTCCCAGGGAGGGCCGTCCGAGCAGTACTTC. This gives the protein CASSYSQGGPSEQYF.

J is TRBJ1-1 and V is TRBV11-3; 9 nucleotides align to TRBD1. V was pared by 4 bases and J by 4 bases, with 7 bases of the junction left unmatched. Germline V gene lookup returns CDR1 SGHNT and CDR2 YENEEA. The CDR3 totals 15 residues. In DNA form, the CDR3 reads TGTGCCAGCAGCTCCGGGACAGGGAGTCCCACTGAAGCTTTCTTT. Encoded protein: CASSSGTGSPTEAFF.

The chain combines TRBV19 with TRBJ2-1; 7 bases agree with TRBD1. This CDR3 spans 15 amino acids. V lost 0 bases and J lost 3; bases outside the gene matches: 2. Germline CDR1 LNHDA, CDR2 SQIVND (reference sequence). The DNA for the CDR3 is TGTGCCAGTAGTATAGATCCAGGGGGCTACAATGAGCAGTTCTTC. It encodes CASSIDPGGYNEQFF.

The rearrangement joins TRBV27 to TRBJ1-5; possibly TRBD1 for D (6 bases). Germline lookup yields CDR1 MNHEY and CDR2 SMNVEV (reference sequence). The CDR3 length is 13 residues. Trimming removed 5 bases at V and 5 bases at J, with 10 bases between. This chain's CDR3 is CASSKTGDQPQHF. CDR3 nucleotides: TGTGCCAGCAGTAAGACAGGAGATCAGCCCCAGCATTTT.

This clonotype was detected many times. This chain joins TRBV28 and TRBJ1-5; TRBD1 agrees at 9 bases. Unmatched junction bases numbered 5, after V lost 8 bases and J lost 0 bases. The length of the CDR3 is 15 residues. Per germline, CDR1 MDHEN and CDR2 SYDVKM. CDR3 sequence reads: CASQAQGASNQPQHF. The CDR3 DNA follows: TGTGCCAGCCAGGCACAGGGGGCTAGCAATCAGCCCCAGCATTTT.

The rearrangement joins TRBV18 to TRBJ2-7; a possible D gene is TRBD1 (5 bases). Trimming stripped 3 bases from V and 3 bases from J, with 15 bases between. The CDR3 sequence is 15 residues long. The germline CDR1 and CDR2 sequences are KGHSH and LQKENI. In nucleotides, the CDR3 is TGTGCCAGCTCACCGGGCGAACAGGTATACTACGAGCAGTACTTC. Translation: CASSPGEQVYYEQYF.

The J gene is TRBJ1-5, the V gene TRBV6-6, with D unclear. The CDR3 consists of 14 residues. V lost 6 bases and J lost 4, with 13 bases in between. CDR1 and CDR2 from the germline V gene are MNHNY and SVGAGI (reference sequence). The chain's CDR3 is CASSLPAVNQPQHF. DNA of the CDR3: TGTGCCAGCAGCCTACCGGCAGTTAATCAGCCCCAGCATTTT.

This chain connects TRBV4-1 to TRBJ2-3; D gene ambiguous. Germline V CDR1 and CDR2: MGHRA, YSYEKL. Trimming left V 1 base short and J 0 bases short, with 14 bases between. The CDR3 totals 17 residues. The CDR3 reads CASSQVASSSSTDTQYF. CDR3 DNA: TGCGCCAGCAGCCAAGTTGCGTCGAGCTCTAGCACAGATACGCAGTATTTT.

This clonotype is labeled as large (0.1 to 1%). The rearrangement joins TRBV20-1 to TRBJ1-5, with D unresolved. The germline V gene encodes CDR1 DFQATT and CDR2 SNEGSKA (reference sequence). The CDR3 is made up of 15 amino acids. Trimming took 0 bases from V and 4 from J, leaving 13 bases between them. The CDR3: CSARDLGKANQPQHF. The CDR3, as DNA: TGCAGTGCTAGAGATTTGGGGAAAGCGAATCAGCCCCAGCATTTT.